These T cell receptor beta chains were read from a single sample in a study of blood T cell repertoires in COVID-19. Assay used: immunoSEQ multiplex PCR; TCRdb lists only in-frame clones, some missing. The table lists just over 350,000 clones, 75% to 90% of them singletons. What was sequenced was peripheral blood. The receptors originated from a woman aged 55 to 70 with COVID-19, enrolled during active disease. The conserved cysteine and the conserved F or W are not part of the CDR3 here.

>TRBV29-1
SFCREGSTEQF
>TRBV15
ATSRDRGVWYGYT
>TRBV2
ASSEERGVTDTQY
>TRBV7-2
ASSSGSNYGYT
>TRBV6-2/TRBV6-3
ASSGRGQGSQPQH
>TRBV5-4
ASSPGTSGGWNEQF
>TRBV6-6
ASSYSQQIRSPLH
>TRBV19
ASSTRLAGPEQF
>TRBV28
ASSLSGAGEKLF
>TRBV9
ASSVWGVGNTIY
>TRBV6-5
ASSYLGQGYEQY
>TRBV4-1
ASSQLQLGQKSYT
>TRBV20-1
SASRAGWYQETQY
>TRBV4-2
ASSQGWDRAYGYT
>TRBV15
ATSRGQGGYEQY
>TRBV30
AWSVSDSANYGYT
>TRBV6-5
ATRLTGAYEQY
>TRBV27
ASTLVSGGPTDTQY
>TRBV6-5
ASSYGGGSYEQY
>TRBV7-2
ASSLLGQPQH
>TRBV5-4
ASRDRRTISGNTIY
>TRBV30
AWSRGVGELF
>TRBV9
ASSPTGYNSPLH
>TRBV11-2
ASSLRGGPYEQY
>TRBV5-6
ASSLTGGTEAF
>TRBV9
ASSAMDRAWY
>TRBV11-3
ASSPRTGVNYGYT
>TRBV11-2
ASSLLAGSQETQY
>TRBV11-2
ASSFPGHNEKLF
>TRBV12-5
ASAGQVAYGYT
>TRBV30
AWSGGGDEAF
>TRBV6-1
ASSETPASRTQY
>TRBV4-1
ASSQTYLDSRNYGYT
>TRBV15
ATSRLGVETGGGQY
>TRBV18
ASSQQQGISGNTIY
>TRBV7-2
ASRRALNYGYT
>TRBV7-9
ASSLGGRDQPQH
>TRBV12-5
ASGSDLAPWDEQF
>TRBV30
AWRPGGTNTGELF
>TRBV12-3/TRBV12-4
ASSLMGGLGYT
>TRBV14
ASSQETGDAEAF
>TRBV12-3/TRBV12-4
ASSLSTIYEQY
>TRBV14
ASSQGLGLPSWF
>TRBV6-2/TRBV6-3
ASSSWTLNQPQH
>TRBV5-1
ASSLDSRGELF
>TRBV10-3
AIRRREDTEAF
>TRBV9
ASSAHLAANTGELF
>TRBV4-3
ASSQGGWTEAF
>TRBV6-5
ASSSGQGALEKLF
>TRBV27
ASSLNRDTEAF
>TRBV27
ASSSLKRTEAF
>TRBV7-9
ASSLGGPYEQY
>TRBV27
ASSFSAGGDYGYT
>TRBV5-1
ASSPGAGRSSYNSPLH
>TRBV7-9
ASSLLGTNYGYT
>TRBV12-3/TRBV12-4
ASQLQVPGTQY
>TRBV3-1/TRBV3-2
ASSQAMTSQVESQY